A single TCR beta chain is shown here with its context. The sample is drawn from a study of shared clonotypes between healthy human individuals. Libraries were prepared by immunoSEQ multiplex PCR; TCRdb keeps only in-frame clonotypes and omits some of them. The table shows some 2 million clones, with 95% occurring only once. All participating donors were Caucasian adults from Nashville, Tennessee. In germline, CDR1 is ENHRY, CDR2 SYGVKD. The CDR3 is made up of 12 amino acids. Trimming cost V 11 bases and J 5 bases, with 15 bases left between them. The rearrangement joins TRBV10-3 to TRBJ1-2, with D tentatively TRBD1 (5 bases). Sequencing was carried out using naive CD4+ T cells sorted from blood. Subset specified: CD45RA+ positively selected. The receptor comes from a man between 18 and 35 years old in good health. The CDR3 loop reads CASGGGRYGYTF. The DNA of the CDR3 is TGTGCCTCGGGGGGAGGGCGATATGGCTACACCTTC.